These T cell receptor beta chains were read from a single sample in a study of ipilimumab plus nivolumab after autologous stem cell transplantation. Generated by immunoSEQ multiplex PCR, the TCRdb table keeps only in-frame clones and is missing some. The table lists tens of thousands of clones, approximately 83% of them singletons. The sequencing here drew on PBMCs, taken in a trial of ipilimumab plus nivolumab as post-transplant consolidation. The source is a male donor with diffuse large B-cell lymphoma. Each CDR3 is given with its conserved first and last residue. Only some rows state a clone size, as once, few, many or a class for expanded clones.

V,J,size,CDR3
TRBV2,TRBJ1-3,.,CASSGEGTISGNTIYF
TRBV29-1,TRBJ1-5,.,CSVADGVLGNQPQHF
TRBV27,TRBJ2-3,.,CASSFNPSRDTQYF
TRBV27,TRBJ2-7,.,CASRRRDRSAYEQYF
TRBV5-5,TRBJ1-2,.,CASSLGGDGGYTF
TRBV7-2,TRBJ2-2,.,CASSLRGGTGELFF
TRBV28,TRBJ2-7,.,CASSSPRQEQYF
TRBV23-1,TRBJ1-5,.,CASSQSISAPGSGINYSNQPQHF
TRBV29-1,TRBJ2-1,.,CSVERVSYNEQFF
TRBV7-9,TRBJ2-3,.,CASLRAEGPDTQYF
TRBV7-9,TRBJ2-3,.,CALKGASGVTDTQYF
TRBV6-6,TRBJ1-2,few,CASTFSGDGYTF
TRBV6-1,TRBJ2-7,.,CASSEDPGAYEQYF
TRBV11-1,TRBJ2-5,.,CASSLRETQYF
TRBV7-9,TRBJ2-3,.,CASSLGQGASTDTQYF
TRBV7-2,TRBJ1-5,.,CASSLPGAGGNQPQHF
TRBV15,TRBJ2-7,once,CATSRGGGQGAYEQYF
TRBV6-6,TRBJ2-7,.,CASSYGGGGVRYEQYF
TRBV7-8,TRBJ2-1,.,CASSSFGRGGREQFF
TRBV27,TRBJ1-4,few,CASSADRGPGEKLFF
TRBV5-1,TRBJ2-1,.,CASSSRTGTSSYNEQFF
TRBV2,TRBJ2-7,.,CASCPSSGEQYF
TRBV7-9,TRBJ1-4,once,CASSFGQDNEKLFF
TRBV4-1,TRBJ1-6,.,CASSQDGTGSSPLHF
TRBV30,TRBJ2-7,once,CASSDPGIVDEQYF
TRBV7-2,TRBJ1-1,.,CASSFTWDTEAFF
TRBV7-9,TRBJ2-7,.,CASSLRDPGGPFDEQYF
TRBV4-2,TRBJ1-3,.,CASSQEMVGGGVNTIYF
TRBV4-1,TRBJ1-2,.,CASSQERERGYTF
TRBV20-1,TRBJ2-7,.,CSASFWDEQYF
TRBV18,TRBJ1-2,few,CASSQADRAYDYTF
TRBV5-4,TRBJ1-6,few,CASSWSRDSSLHF
TRBV6-5,TRBJ1-1,.,CASWQQGSTEAFF
TRBV5-4,TRBJ1-1,.,CASSLGQMNTEAFF
TRBV11-2,TRBJ1-3,.,CASSPRQASGNTIYF
TRBV6-5,TRBJ1-2,.,CASEPGQGYGYTF
TRBV18,TRBJ2-7,.,CASSYRQGGYEQYF
TRBV7-2,TRBJ2-1,.,CASSIRRGAQQFF
TRBV19,TRBJ1-1,.,CASSIGLRSTEAFF
TRBV12-5,TRBJ1-6,.,CASGGDRGNSPLHF
TRBV6-5,TRBJ2-3,.,CASSYPDRGREDTQYF
TRBV5-1,TRBJ1-1,.,CASSLGEGSTEAFF
TRBV7-2,TRBJ2-7,.,CASSPTGGASYEQYF
TRBV6-1,TRBJ1-6,few,CASRGQLNSPLHF
TRBV5-5,TRBJ2-3,.,CASSLAIGPITDTQYF
TRBV9,TRBJ1-2,once,CASSPPANYGYTF
TRBV30,TRBJ2-2,.,CAWSVAPRLSYTGELFF
TRBV9,TRBJ2-5,.,CASSVDSGGASETQYF